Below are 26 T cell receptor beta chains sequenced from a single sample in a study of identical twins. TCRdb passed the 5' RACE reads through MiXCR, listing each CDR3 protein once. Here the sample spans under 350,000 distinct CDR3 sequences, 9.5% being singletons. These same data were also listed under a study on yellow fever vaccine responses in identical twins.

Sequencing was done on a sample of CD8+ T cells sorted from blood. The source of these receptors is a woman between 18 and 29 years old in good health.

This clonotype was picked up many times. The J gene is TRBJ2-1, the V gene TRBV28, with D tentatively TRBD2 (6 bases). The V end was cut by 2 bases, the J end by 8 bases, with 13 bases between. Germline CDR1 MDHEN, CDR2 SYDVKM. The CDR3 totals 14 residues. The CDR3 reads CASSLVMGGHEQFF. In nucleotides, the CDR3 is TGTGCCAGCAGTTTAGTCATGGGGGGACATGAGCAGTTCTTC.

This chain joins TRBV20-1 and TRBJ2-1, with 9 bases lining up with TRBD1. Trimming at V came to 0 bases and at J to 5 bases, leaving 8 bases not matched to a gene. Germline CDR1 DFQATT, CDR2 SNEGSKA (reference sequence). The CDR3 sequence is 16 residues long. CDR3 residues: CSARDGGGQGDNEQFF. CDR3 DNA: TGCAGTGCTAGAGATGGGGGGGGACAGGGCGACAATGAGCAGTTCTTC.

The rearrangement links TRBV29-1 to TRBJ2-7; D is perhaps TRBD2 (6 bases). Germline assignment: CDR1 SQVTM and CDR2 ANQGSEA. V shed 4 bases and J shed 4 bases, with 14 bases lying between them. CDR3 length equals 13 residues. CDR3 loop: CSVALAHSYEQYF. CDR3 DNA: TGCAGCGTTGCACTAGCACATTCTTACGAGCAGTACTTC.

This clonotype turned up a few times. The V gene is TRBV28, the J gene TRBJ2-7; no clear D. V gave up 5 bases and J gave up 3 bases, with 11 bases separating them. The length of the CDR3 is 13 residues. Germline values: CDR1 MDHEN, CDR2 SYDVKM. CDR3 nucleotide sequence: TGTGCCAGCAGTCCCATTTGGGTCTACGAGCAGTACTTC. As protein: CASSPIWVYEQYF.

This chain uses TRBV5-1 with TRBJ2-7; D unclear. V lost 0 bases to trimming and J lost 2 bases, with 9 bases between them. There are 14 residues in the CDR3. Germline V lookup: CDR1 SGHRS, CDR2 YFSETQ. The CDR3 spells CASSLAPGTYEQYF. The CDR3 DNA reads TGCGCCAGCAGCTTGGCCCCAGGAACCTACGAGCAGTACTTC.

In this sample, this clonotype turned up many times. CDR3 sequence (DNA): TGTGCCAGCAGCCCCGGCTCGGACTTATTCTCCTACGAGCAGTACTTC. It encodes CASSPGSDLFSYEQYF. The chain recombines TRBV28 with TRBJ2-7; a possible D gene is TRBD2 (5 bases). The CDR3 length is 16 residues. V was shortened by 6 bases and J by 0 bases, with 18 bases between the two germline ends. In germline, CDR1 is MDHEN, CDR2 SYDVKM.

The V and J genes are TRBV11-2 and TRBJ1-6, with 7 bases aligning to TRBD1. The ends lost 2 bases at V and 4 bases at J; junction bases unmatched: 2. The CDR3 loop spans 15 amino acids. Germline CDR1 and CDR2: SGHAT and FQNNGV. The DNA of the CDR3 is TGTGCCAGCAGCTTACCAGGGGGTTATAATTCACCCCTCCACTTT. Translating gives CASSLPGGYNSPLHF.

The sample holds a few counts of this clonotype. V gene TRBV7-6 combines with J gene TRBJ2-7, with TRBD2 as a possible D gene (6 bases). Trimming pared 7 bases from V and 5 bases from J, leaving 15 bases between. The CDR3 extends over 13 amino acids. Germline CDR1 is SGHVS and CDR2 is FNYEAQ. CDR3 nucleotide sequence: TGTGCCAGCACACCGGGACTTTCCGACGAGCAGTACTTC. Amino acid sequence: CASTPGLSDEQYF.

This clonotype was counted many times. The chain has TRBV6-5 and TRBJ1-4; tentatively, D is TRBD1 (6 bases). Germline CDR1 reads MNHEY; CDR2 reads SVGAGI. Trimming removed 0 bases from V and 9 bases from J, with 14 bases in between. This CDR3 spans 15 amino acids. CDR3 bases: TGTGCCAGCAGTTACTCTCCAGGGGACATTAAAAAACTGTTTTTT. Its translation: CASSYSPGDIKKLFF.

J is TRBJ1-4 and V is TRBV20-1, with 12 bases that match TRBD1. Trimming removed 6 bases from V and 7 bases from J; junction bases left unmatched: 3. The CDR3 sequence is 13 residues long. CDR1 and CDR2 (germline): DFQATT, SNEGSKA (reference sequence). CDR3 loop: CSARDRGLEKLFF. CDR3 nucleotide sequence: TGCAGTGCGAGGGACAGGGGGCTTGAAAAACTGTTTTTT.

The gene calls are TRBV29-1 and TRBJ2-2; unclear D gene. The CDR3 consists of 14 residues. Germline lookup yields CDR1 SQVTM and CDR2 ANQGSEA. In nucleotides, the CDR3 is TGCAGTGCCGCATCAGTGGGTGACGCCGGGGAGCTGTTTTTT. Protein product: CSAASVGDAGELFF.

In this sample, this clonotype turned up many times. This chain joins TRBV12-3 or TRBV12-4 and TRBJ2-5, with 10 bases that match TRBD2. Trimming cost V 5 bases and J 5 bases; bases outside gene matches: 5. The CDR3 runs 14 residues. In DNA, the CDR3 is TGTGCCAGCAGTCCCCTAGCGGGGGTGGAGACCCAGTACTTC. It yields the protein CASSPLAGVETQYF.

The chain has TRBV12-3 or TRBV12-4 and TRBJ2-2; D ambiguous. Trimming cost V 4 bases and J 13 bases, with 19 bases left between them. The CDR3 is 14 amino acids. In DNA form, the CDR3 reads TGTGCCAGCAGTTCTGACGAGGCGATAGGGTTGCTGTTTTTT. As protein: CASSSDEAIGLLFF.

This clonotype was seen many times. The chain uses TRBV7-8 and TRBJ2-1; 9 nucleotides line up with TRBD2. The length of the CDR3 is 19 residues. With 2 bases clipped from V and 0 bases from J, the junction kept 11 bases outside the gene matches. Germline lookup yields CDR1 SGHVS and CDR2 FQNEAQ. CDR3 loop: CASSLWSASGTRSYNEQFF. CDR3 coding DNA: TGTGCCAGCAGCTTATGGTCGGCTAGCGGGACCCGCTCCTACAATGAGCAGTTCTTC.

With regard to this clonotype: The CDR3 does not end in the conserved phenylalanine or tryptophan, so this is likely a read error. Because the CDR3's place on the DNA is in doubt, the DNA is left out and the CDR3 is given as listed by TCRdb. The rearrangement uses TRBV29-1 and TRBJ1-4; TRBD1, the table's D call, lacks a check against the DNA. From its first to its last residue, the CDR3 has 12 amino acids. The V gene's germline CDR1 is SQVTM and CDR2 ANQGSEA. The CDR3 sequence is CSVEDDSGGSLY.

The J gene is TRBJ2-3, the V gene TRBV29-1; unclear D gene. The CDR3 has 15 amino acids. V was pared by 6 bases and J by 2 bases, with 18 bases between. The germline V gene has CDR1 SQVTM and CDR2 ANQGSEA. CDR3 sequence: CSVLKAGDNTDTQYF. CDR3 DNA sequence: TGCAGCGTCCTAAAGGCAGGCGATAACACAGATACGCAGTATTTT.

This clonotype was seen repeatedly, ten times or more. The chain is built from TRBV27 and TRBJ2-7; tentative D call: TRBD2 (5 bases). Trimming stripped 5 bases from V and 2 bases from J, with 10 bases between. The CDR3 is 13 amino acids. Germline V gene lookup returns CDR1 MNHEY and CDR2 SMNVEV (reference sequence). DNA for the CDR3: TGTGCCAGCAGTGGAGGACTGGCCTACGAGCAGTACTTC. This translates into CASSGGLAYEQYF.

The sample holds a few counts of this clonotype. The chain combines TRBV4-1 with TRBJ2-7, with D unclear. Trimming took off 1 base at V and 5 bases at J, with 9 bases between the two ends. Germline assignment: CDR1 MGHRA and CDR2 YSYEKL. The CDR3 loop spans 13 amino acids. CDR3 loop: CASSQVSSHEQYF. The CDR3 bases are TGCGCCAGCAGCCAAGTTTCCAGCCACGAGCAGTACTTC.

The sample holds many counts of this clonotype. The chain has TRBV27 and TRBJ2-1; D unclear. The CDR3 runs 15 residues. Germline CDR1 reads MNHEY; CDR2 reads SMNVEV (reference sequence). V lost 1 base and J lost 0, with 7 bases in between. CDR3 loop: CASSLLLGSYNEQFF. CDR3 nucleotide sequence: TGTGCCAGCAGTTTATTACTTGGCTCCTACAATGAGCAGTTCTTC.

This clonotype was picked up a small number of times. The CDR3 is CASRRPGQGADEQFF. As DNA, the CDR3 is TGTGCCAGCCGGAGACCGGGACAGGGTGCCGATGAGCAGTTCTTC. This chain links TRBV27 with TRBJ2-1, with 9 bases matching TRBD1. V shed 8 bases and J 8 bases; nucleotides not matched to a gene: 13. CDR3 length: 15 residues. Germline V lookup: CDR1 MNHEY, CDR2 SMNVEV (reference sequence).

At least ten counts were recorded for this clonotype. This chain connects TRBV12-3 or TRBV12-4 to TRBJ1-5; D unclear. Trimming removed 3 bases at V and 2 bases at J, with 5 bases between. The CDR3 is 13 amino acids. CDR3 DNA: TGTGCCAGCAGTTTTGGGGGCAATCAGCCCCAGCATTTT. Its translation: CASSFGGNQPQHF.

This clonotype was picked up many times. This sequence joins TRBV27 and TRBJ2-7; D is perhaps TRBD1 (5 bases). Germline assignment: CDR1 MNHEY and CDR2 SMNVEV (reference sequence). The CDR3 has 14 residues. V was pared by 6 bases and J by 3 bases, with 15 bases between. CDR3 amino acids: CASSLDGHNYEQYF. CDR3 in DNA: TGTGCCAGCAGCTTGGACGGACACAACTACGAGCAGTACTTC.

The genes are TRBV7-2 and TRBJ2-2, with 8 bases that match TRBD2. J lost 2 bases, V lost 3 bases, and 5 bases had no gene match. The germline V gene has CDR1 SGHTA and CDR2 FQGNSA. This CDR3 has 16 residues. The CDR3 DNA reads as TGTGCCAGCAGCTTGAGCGGGAGTTACAACACCGGGGAGCTGTTTTTT. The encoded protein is CASSLSGSYNTGELFF. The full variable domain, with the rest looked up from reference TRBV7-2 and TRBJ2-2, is GAGVSQSPSNKVTEKGKDVELRCDPISGHTALYWYRQSLGQGLEFLIYFQGNSAPDKSGLPSDRFSAERTGGSVSTLTIQRTQQEDSAVYLCASSLSGSYNTGELFFGEGSRLTVL.

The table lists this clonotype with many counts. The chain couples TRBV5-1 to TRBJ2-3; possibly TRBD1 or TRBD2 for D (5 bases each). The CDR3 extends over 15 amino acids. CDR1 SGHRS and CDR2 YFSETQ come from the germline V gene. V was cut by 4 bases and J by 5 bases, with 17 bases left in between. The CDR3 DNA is TGCGCCAGCAGCGGCCGGGACGGCTATGAAGATACGCAGTATTTT. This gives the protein CASSGRDGYEDTQYF.

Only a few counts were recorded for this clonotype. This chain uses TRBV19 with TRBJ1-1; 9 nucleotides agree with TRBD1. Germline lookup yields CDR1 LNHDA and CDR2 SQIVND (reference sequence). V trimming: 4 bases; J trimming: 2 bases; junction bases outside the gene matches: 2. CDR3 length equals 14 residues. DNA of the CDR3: TGTGCCAGTAGTACGGGACAGGGCAACACTGAAGCTTTCTTT. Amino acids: CASSTGQGNTEAFF.

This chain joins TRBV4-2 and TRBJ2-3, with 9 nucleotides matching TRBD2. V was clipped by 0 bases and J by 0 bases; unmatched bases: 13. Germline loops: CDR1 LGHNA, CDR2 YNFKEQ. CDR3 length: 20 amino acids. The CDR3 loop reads CASSQDPASGAASSTDTQYF. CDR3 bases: TGTGCCAGCAGCCAAGATCCAGCTAGCGGGGCGGCCTCTAGCACAGATACGCAGTATTTT.